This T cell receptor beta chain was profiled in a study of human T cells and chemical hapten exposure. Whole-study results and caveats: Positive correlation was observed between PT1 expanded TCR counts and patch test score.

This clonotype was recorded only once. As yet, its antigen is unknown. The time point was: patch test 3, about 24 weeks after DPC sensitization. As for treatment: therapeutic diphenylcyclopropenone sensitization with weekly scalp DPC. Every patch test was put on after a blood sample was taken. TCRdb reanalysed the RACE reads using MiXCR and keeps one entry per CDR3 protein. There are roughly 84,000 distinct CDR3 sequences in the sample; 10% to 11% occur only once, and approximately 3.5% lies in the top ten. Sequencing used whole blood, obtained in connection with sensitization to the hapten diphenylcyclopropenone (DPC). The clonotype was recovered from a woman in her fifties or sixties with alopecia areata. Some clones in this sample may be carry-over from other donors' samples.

The CDR3 here is CASSFRTTYNEQFF. CDR3 nucleotides: TGTGCCAGCAGCTTTAGAACTACCTACAATGAGCAGTTCTTC. The gene calls are TRBV11-2 and TRBJ2-1; no definite D call. The CDR3 length is 14 residues. Germline V gene data show CDR1 as SGHAT and CDR2 as FQNNGV. V was cut by 3 bases and J by 2 bases, with 8 bases left in between.